Reported below is one T cell receptor beta chain. Its specificity is unknown. The data were obtained in a study of CD4 T cells in relation to SARS-CoV-2 and coronaviruses. Findings and limits, study-wide: Monoreactive clones expanded significantly more to SARS-CoV-2 than crossreactive clones did.

CD4+ T cells from unexposed donors were obtained before the COVID-19 pandemic (2011-2018). After removal of 5 bases from V and 6 bases from J, the junction contained 7 bases not matched to a gene. The CDR3 contains 14 residues. Germline V gene sequence: CDR1 KGHDR, CDR2 SFDVKD. Repertoires were generated with immunoSEQ multiplex PCR, while TCRdb's copy carries only in-frame clones and drops some. Of tens of thousands of clones in the sample, approximately 94% were seen once. The TCR sequence derives from a human donor in good health. The source material was naive CD4+ T cells from PBMCs. Subset indicated: naive CD4+ T cells isolated by negative enrichment. This rearrangement joins TRBV24-1 to TRBJ2-3, with 7 bases matching TRBD2. CDR3 residues: CATSGASGIDTQYF. The CDR3 nucleotides are TGTGCCACCAGTGGCGCTAGCGGCATCGATACGCAGTATTTT.